This T cell receptor (beta chain) came from a study of human T cells and chemical hapten exposure (dated by TCRdb to about 2021). About the full investigation: Libraries were combined into a pool for sequencing, and differences in TCR yield between samples came mainly from small differences in library volumes within the pool. For every blood RNA sample, sequencing covered both the TCR alpha and TCR beta chains. Peripheral blood TCR repertoire changes were tracked in vivo in alopecia patients during primary and secondary sensitization to the hapten diphenylcyclopropenone (DPC).

With regard to this clonotype: Its antigen is still unknown. Base-call qualities are not available, and no considerably larger clone is one nucleotide away.

The library relied on RACE. Sequenced on a NextSeq 500. During library preparation, unique molecular identifiers were attached to individual cDNA molecules so that TCRs could be counted quantitatively and reproducibly. As for the original processing: Samples had a median of approximately 96,000 TCRs, with a range from roughly 20,000 to 690,600. The Decombinator software suite was used to annotate the V, J and CDR3 of the TCR reads. For the PS versus PT1 abundance plots, all samples were subsampled to the same number of TCRs (28,000). TCRs were defined as expanded if absent before sensitization and observed at least eight times at the 2-week time point. TCRdb trimmed the raw reads at Q25, called clones with MiXCR and kept productive beta chains. Records with the same CDR3 protein are collapsed into one entry carrying the most frequent genes and DNA. These V and J calls derive from TCRdb rather than the authors' analysis. Counted in this sample were 130,000 or so distinct CDR3 sequences; approximately 9.5% of them appeared once. 1.5% to 2% of the sample is in the top ten clones.

This specimen's time point label, per the study, means: healthy volunteer bleed at 2 weeks. Total RNA was extracted from unfractionated whole blood that had been collected in Tempus Blood RNA tubes. Five healthy volunteers served as TCR sequencing controls and were bled at day 0, 2 weeks and 6 weeks. What the study reported, not specific to this receptor: No change with DPC sensitization was found in the number of TCRs above 1 in 1000 frequency, and no evidence of global repertoire structure alterations was found. Repeated subsampling changed both the strength of the expansion versus patch-test correlation and the threshold at which the correlation became significant.

The CDR1 and CDR2 encoded by the germline V gene (reference sequence) are MNHEY and SMNVEV. The CDR3 contains 14 residues, cysteine and phenylalanine counted. Only the CDR3 DNA is retained, 42 bases long and in frame from the first base. Trimming takes 11 bases off V and 7 bases off J; junction bases not matched to a gene: 15. Rearrangement joined TRBV27 to TRBJ1-2; 8 central bases correspond to TRBD1. The sequencing input was whole blood. This TCR was recovered from a male donor in good health. Some clones in this sample may be carry-over from other donors' samples. The CDR3 corresponds to CAVGDRGFAFGYTF. The base sequence is TGTGCCGTGGGAGACAGGGGATTTGCATTTGGCTACACCTTC.